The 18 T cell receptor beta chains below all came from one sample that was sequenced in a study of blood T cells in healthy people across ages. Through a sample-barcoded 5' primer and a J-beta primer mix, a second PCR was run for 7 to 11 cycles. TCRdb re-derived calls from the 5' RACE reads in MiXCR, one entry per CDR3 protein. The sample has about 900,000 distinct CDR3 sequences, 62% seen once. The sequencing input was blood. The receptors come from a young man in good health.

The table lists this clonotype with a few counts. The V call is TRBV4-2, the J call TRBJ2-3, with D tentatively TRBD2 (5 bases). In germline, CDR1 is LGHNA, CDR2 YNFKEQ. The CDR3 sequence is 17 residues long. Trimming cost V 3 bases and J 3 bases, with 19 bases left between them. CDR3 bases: TGTGCCAGCAGCCACGCTGGGCGAGCGGTTCAGACAGATACGCAGTATTTT. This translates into CASSHAGRAVQTDTQYF.

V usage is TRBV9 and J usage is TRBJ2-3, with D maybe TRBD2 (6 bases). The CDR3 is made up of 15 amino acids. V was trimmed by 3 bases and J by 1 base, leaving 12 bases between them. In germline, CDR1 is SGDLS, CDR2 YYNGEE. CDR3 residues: CASSGGASGTDTQYF. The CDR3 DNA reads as TGTGCCAGCAGCGGTGGGGCTAGCGGCACAGATACGCAGTATTTT.

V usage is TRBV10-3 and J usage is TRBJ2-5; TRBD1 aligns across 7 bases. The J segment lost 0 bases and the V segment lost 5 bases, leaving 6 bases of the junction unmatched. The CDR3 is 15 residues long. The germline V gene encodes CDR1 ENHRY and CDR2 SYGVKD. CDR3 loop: CAISPTQGYQETQYF. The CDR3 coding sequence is TGTGCCATCAGTCCAACACAGGGGTACCAAGAGACCCAGTACTTC.

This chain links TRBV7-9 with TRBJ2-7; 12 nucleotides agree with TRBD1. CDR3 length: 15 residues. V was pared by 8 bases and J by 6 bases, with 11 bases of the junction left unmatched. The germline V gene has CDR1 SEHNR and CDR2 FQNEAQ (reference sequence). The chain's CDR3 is CASVTSGTGGVEQYF. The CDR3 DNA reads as TGTGCCAGCGTAACCTCCGGGACAGGGGGCGTCGAGCAGTACTTC.

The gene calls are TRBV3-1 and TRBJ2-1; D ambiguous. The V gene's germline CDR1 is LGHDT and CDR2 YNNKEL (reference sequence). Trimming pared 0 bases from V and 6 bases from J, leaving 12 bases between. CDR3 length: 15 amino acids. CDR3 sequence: CASSQDHLGPNEQFF. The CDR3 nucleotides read TGTGCCAGCAGCCAAGATCATCTAGGGCCCAATGAGCAGTTCTTC.

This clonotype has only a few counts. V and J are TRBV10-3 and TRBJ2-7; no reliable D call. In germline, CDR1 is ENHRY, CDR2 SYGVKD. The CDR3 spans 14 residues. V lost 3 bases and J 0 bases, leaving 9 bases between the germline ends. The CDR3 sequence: CAISDGVISYEQYF. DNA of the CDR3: TGTGCCATCAGTGATGGGGTAATCTCCTACGAGCAGTACTTC.

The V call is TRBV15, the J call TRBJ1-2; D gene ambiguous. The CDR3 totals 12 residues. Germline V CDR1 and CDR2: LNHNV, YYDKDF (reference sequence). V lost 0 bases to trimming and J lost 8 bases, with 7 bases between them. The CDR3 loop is CATSRDGGGYTF. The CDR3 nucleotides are TGTGCCACCAGCAGAGATGGTGGGGGCTACACCTTC.

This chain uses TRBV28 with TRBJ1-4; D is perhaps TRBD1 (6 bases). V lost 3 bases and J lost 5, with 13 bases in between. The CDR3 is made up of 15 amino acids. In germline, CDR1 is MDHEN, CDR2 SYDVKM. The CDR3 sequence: CASSFSGAQNEKLFF. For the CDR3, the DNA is TGTGCCAGCAGTTTTTCAGGGGCACAGAATGAAAAACTGTTTTTT. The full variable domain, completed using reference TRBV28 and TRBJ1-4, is DVKVTQSSRYLVKRTGEKVFLECVQDMDHENMFWYRQDPGLGLRLIYFSYDVKMKEKGDIPEGYSVSREKKERFSLILESASTNQTSMYLCASSFSGAQNEKLFFGSGTQLSVL.

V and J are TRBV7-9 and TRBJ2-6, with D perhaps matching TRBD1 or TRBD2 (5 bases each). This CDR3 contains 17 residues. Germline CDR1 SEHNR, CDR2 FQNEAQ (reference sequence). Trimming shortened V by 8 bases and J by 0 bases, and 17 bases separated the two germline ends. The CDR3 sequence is CASVGTVLFSGANVLTF. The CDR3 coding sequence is TGTGCCAGCGTCGGGACGGTCCTTTTCTCTGGGGCCAACGTCCTGACTTTC.

Here the CDR3 reads CASSIGPYHEKLFF. For the CDR3, the DNA is TGTGCCAGCAGCATCGGACCCTACCATGAAAAACTGTTTTTT. The J gene is TRBJ1-4, the V gene TRBV7-9; D uncertain. Germline V gene sequence: CDR1 SEHNR, CDR2 FQNEAQ (reference sequence). The length of the CDR3 is 14 residues. The ends were cut back, 5 bases at V and 6 bases at J, with 13 bases in the middle.

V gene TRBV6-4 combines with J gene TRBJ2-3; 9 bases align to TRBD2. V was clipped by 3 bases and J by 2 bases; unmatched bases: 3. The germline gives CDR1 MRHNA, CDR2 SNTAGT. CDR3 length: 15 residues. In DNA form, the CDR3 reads TGTGCCAGCAGTGAGCTAGCGGGGATCACAGATACGCAGTATTTT. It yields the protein CASSELAGITDTQYF.

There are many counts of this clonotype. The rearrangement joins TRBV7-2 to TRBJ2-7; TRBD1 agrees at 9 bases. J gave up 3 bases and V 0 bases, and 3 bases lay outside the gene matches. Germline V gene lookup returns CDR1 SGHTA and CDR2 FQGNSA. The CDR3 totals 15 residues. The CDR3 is CASSLATGGHYEQYF. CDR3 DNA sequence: TGTGCCAGCAGCTTAGCGACAGGGGGACACTACGAGCAGTACTTC. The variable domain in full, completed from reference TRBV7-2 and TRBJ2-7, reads GAGVSQSPSNKVTEKGKDVELRCDPISGHTALYWYRQSLGQGLEFLIYFQGNSAPDKSGLPSDRFSAERTGGSVSTLTIQRTQQEDSAVYLCASSLATGGHYEQYFGPGTRLTVT.

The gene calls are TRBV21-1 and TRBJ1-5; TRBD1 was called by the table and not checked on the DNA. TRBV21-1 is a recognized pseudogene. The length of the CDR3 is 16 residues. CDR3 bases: TGTGCCAGCGTAGCTTGGACACGATATAGCAATCAGCCCCAGCATTTT. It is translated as CASVAWTRYSNQPQHF.

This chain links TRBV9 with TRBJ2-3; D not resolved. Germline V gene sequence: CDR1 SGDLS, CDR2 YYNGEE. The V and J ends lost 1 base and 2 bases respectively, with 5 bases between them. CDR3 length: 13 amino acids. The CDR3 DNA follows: TGTGCCAGCAGCGTACAACCCACAGATACGCAGTATTTT. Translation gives CASSVQPTDTQYF.

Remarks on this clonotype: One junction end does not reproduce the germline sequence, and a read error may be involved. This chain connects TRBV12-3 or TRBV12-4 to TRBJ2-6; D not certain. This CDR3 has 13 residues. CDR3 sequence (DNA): TGTGCCGGCAGTTTATATGGGGCCAACGTCCTGACTTTC. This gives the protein CAGSLYGANVLTF.

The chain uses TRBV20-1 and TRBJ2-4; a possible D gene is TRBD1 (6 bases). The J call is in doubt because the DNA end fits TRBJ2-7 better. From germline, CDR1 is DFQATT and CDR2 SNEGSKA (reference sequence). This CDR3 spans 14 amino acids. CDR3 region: CSASIGQGIYEQYF. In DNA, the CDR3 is TGCAGTGCTAGTATCGGGCAGGGGATTTACGAGCAGTACTTC.

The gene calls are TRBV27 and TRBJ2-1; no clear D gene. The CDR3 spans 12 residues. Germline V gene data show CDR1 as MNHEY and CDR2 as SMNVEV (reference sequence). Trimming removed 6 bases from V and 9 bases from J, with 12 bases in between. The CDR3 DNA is TGTGCCAGCAGCTTCTCGTGGGCTGAGCAGTTCTTC. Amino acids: CASSFSWAEQFF.

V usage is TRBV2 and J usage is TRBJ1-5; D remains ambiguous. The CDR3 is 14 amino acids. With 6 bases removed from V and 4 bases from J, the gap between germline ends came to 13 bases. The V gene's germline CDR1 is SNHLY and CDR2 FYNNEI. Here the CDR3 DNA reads TGTGCCAGCAGCTCCCTGGGGATAAATCAGCCCCAGCATTTT. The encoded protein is CASSSLGINQPQHF.